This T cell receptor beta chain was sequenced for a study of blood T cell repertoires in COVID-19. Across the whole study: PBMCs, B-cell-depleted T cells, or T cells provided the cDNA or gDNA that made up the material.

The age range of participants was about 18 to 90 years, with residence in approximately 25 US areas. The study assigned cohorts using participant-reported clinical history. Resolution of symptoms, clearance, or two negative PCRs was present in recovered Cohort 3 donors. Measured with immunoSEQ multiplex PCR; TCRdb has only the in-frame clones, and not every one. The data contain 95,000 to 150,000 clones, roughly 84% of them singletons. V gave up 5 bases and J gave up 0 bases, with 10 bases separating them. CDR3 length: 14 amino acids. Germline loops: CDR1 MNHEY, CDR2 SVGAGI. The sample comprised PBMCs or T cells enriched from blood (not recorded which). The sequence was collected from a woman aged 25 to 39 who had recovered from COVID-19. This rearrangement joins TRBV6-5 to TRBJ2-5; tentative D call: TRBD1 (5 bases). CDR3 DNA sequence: TGTGCCAGCAGTACAGGCACCAACCAAGAGACCCAGTACTTC. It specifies CASSTGTNQETQYF.